The 27 T cell receptor beta chains given below trace back to one sample, sequenced in a study of CD8 T cells in ankylosing spondylitis. TCRdb re-derived calls from the 5' RACE reads in MiXCR, one entry per CDR3 protein. The sample yields 250,000 to 300,000 distinct CDR3 sequences, 15% to 25% seen once. Sequencing was done on a sample of blood, either unsorted or a sorted T cell fraction (not recorded which). The source is a male donor with ankylosing spondylitis or in good health (not recorded which).

This clonotype was found a few times. The chain couples TRBV12-3 or TRBV12-4 to TRBJ2-5; 7 bases match TRBD2. CDR3 length equals 15 residues. After removal of 7 bases from V and 5 bases from J, the junction contained 13 bases not matched to a gene. CDR3 sequence: CASTSTPTSAETQYF. CDR3 bases: TGTGCCAGCACCTCGACCCCCACTAGCGCGGAGACCCAGTACTTC.

The rearrangement uses TRBV3-1 and TRBJ2-5; D is possibly TRBD1 (5 bases). This CDR3 spans 14 amino acids. Germline loops: CDR1 LGHDT, CDR2 YNNKEL (reference sequence). V gave up 2 bases and J gave up 3 bases, with 10 bases separating them. The CDR3 here is CASSQLQVKETQYF. In DNA, the CDR3 is TGTGCCAGCAGCCAATTACAGGTGAAAGAGACCCAGTACTTC.

This clonotype has a handful of counts. The rearrangement uses TRBV10-3 and TRBJ2-3, with TRBD2 identical over 9 bases. J gave up 4 bases and V 6 bases, and 5 bases lay outside the gene matches. Germline values: CDR1 ENHRY, CDR2 SYGVKD. The CDR3 covers 14 residues. CDR3 residues: CAIRAGGASDTQYF. CDR3 nucleotides: TGTGCCATCAGAGCGGGGGGCGCCTCAGATACGCAGTATTTT.

The V and J genes are TRBV6-5 and TRBJ2-1; D gene uncertain. The CDR3 is 15 amino acids. Germline V gives CDR1 MNHEY, CDR2 SVGAGI. V was shortened by 0 bases and J by 1 base, with 7 bases between the two germline ends. The CDR3: CASSYSERSYNEQFF. Here the CDR3 DNA reads TGTGCCAGCAGTTACTCTGAGCGTTCCTACAATGAGCAGTTCTTC.

The chain has TRBV4-2 and TRBJ2-3, with a tentative D call TRBD1 (6 bases). From germline, CDR1 is LGHNA and CDR2 YNFKEQ. The germline V and J ends were trimmed by 3 bases and 2 bases, with 21 bases remaining between them. This CDR3 has 18 residues. In DNA form, the CDR3 reads TGTGCCAGCAGCCAGGCCCTGGGGGACATAACTAACACAGATACGCAGTATTTT. Amino acid sequence: CASSQALGDITNTDTQYF.

This clonotype was recorded many times. The V call is TRBV6-5, the J call TRBJ1-3; the match to TRBD1 covers 8 bases. J was trimmed by 0 bases and V by 0 bases; bases with no gene match: 7. Looked up from germline, CDR1 is MNHEY and CDR2 is SVGAGI. The CDR3 is made up of 18 amino acids. CDR3 amino acids: CASSYSLGRGHSGNTIYF. As DNA, the CDR3 is TGTGCCAGCAGTTACTCGTTGGGCAGGGGGCACTCTGGAAACACCATATATTTT.

This clonotype was seen a few times. The V and J genes are TRBV27 and TRBJ2-1, with TRBD2 identical over 8 bases. Germline V gene data show CDR1 as MNHEY and CDR2 as SMNVEV (reference sequence). The V gene end was trimmed by 3 bases and the J gene end by 4 bases; junction bases not matched to a gene: 17. The CDR3 is 19 amino acids. The DNA of the CDR3 is TGTGCCAGCAGTTTGGGTCCTCCGGGGCTGGCGGGAGGTTACAATGAGCAGTTCTTC. Residues: CASSLGPPGLAGGYNEQFF.

The chain employs TRBV28 and TRBJ2-4, with 7 bases aligning to TRBD2. Per germline, CDR1 MDHEN and CDR2 SYDVKM. The J segment lost 6 bases and the V segment lost 0 bases, leaving 5 bases of the junction unmatched. CDR3 length: 15 residues. The CDR3 nucleotides are TGTGCCAGCAGTTTATGGGGCGGGAGAGGAAACATTCAGTACTTC. This translates into CASSLWGGRGNIQYF.

In this sample, this clonotype turned up a few times. The chain is built from TRBV4-1 and TRBJ1-4, with 8 bases matching TRBD1. CDR3 size: 17 residues. CDR1 is MGHRA, CDR2 YSYEKL, per germline. The J segment lost 8 bases and the V segment lost 0 bases, leaving 11 bases of the junction unmatched. The CDR3 is CASSQEGRQGAGEKLFF. DNA for the CDR3: TGCGCCAGCAGCCAAGAAGGGCGGCAGGGGGCTGGAGAAAAACTGTTTTTT.

This clonotype was observed many times. The rearrangement links TRBV2 to TRBJ1-4; the D is unclear. Germline V gene data show CDR1 as SNHLY and CDR2 as FYNNEI. The CDR3 consists of 13 residues. Trimming cost V 7 bases and J 5 bases, with 11 bases left between them. CDR3 residues: CASIPDGNEKLFF. The CDR3 bases are TGTGCCAGCATCCCGGACGGGAATGAAAAACTGTTTTTT.

The CDR3 region has the DNA TGCAGTGCTAGAGAGTCGCACAGAATTGAAGAGACCCAGTACTTC. The encoded protein is CSARESHRIEETQYF. The chain uses TRBV20-1 and TRBJ2-5; D ambiguous. The CDR3 is 15 amino acids. The germline gives CDR1 DFQATT, CDR2 SNEGSKA (reference sequence). The V and J ends lost 0 bases and 3 bases respectively, with 14 bases between them.

A few counts support this clonotype. The gene calls are TRBV6-1 and TRBJ2-7, with 11 positions matching TRBD1. The germline CDR1 and CDR2 sequences are MNHNS and SASEGT. This CDR3 is built from 15 residues. CDR3 nucleotides: TGTGCCAGCAGTGAAAGATTAGGGGGAACCGGGACAGGGGGCGTC. This sequence encodes CASSERLGGTGTGGV.

This clonotype was seen a handful of times. This sequence joins TRBV20-1 and TRBJ2-7; TRBD1 matches at 10 bases. CDR1 and CDR2 (germline): DFQATT, SNEGSKA (reference sequence). This CDR3 has 14 residues. Trimming removed 5 bases from V and 2 bases from J; junction bases left unmatched: 6. The CDR3 loop is CSASRDRGTYEQYV. The CDR3 region has the DNA TGCAGTGCTTCCCGGGACAGGGGAACCTACGAGCAGTACGTC.

This chain joins TRBV12-3 or TRBV12-4 and TRBJ2-1; 11 positions agree with TRBD2. CDR3 size: 16 residues. With V trimmed by 6 bases and J by 0 bases, 4 bases remained unmatched. CDR3 protein: CASSSTSGGSYNEQFF. The CDR3 coding sequence is TGTGCCAGCAGCTCAACTAGCGGGGGCTCCTACAATGAGCAGTTCTTC.

J is TRBJ2-7 and V is TRBV15, with D maybe TRBD1 (5 bases). CDR1 and CDR2 (germline): LNHNV, YYDKDF (reference sequence). Trimming cost V 8 bases and J 4 bases, with 9 bases left between them. The CDR3 totals 11 residues. The CDR3 DNA reads as TGTGCCACCGCTAGGGGATACGAGCAGTACGTC. As protein: CATARGYEQYV.

The CDR3 region has the DNA TGTGCCAGCAGCGCCGCTAGCGGGGGGTCGAATGAGCAGTTCTTC. Translated: CASSAASGGSNEQFF. This chain joins TRBV9 and TRBJ2-1, with 11 bases lining up with TRBD2. Germline V lookup: CDR1 SGDLS, CDR2 YYNGEE. The V gene end was trimmed by 3 bases and the J gene end by 7 bases; junction bases not matched to a gene: 6. The CDR3 totals 15 residues.

The V call is TRBV5-5, the J call TRBJ2-2; 11 positions match TRBD1. The V gene end was trimmed by 4 bases and the J gene end by 3 bases; junction bases not matched to a gene: 11. Germline loops: CDR1 SGHKS, CDR2 YYEKEE (reference sequence). The CDR3 length is 18 residues. CDR3: CASSTLDRGRSYTGELFF. DNA of the CDR3: TGTGCCAGCAGCACACTGGACAGGGGGCGTTCGTACACCGGGGAGCTGTTTTTT.

This clonotype was seen repeatedly, ten times or more. The chain uses TRBV10-3 and TRBJ2-3, with TRBD2 as a possible D gene (6 bases). CDR3 length: 15 amino acids. The V end lost 3 bases, the J end lost 3 bases, and 13 bases lay between the germline ends. CDR1 is ENHRY, CDR2 SYGVKD, per germline. CDR3 in DNA: TGTGCCATCAGTGACCCCGCCGGGGGTACAGATACGCAGTATTTT. This sequence encodes CAISDPAGGTDTQYF.

This clonotype was counted only a few times. The J gene is TRBJ1-1, the V gene TRBV4-1; no reliable D call. CDR3 size: 11 residues. Trimming left V 2 bases short and J 11 bases short, with 9 bases between. CDR1 and CDR2 from the germline V gene are MGHRA and YSYEKL. Here the CDR3 DNA reads TGCGCCAGCAGCCAATTACAGCGGGCTTTCTTT. It encodes CASSQLQRAFF.

This clonotype appeared a few times. This chain links TRBV5-1 with TRBJ1-4, with D unclear. This CDR3 has 14 amino acids. Germline V gives CDR1 SGHRS, CDR2 YFSETQ. The V gene lost 1 base and the J gene lost 4 bases, with 8 bases spanning the gap. CDR3 nucleotide sequence: TGCGCCAGCAGCTTGTTTGGCAGTAATGAAAAACTGTTTTTT. This sequence encodes CASSLFGSNEKLFF.

This clonotype appeared a few times. The chain couples TRBV10-3 to TRBJ2-7; D gene uncertain. Germline CDR1 and CDR2: ENHRY and SYGVKD. The CDR3 contains 13 residues. V lost 0 bases to trimming and J lost 3 bases, with 6 bases between them. The DNA of the CDR3 is TGTGCCATCAGTGAGTCGATTGGCTACGAGCAGTACGTC. Protein sequence: CAISESIGYEQYV.

This clonotype occurred a few times. This chain links TRBV6-2 or TRBV6-3 with TRBJ2-7; D unresolved. The CDR3 is 13 amino acids. Germline-derived CDR1 and CDR2 are MNHEY and SVGEGT. V lost 5 bases and J 3 bases, leaving 11 bases between the germline ends. The chain's CDR3 is CASSPTPYYEQYV. In nucleotides, the CDR3 is TGTGCCAGCAGTCCAACACCCTACTACGAGCAGTACGTC.

This clonotype was counted between two and nine times. The chain has TRBV10-3 and TRBJ2-1; D not certain. CDR1 is ENHRY and CDR2 is SYGVKD in the germline V gene. V shed 8 bases and J shed 0 bases, with 17 bases lying between them. This CDR3 spans 16 amino acids. In DNA form, the CDR3 reads TGTGCCATCTCGCCCGAGGCCCGAAGCTCCTACAATGAGCAGTTCTTC. Protein product: CAISPEARSSYNEQFF.

Only a few counts were recorded for this clonotype. The V gene is TRBV9, the J gene TRBJ2-3; possibly TRBD1 for D (6 bases). The CDR3 has 15 amino acids. V lost 4 bases and J lost 4, with 16 bases in between. The V gene's germline CDR1 is SGDLS and CDR2 YYNGEE. CDR3 in amino acids: CASSKTTGTADTQYF. In nucleotides, the CDR3 is TGTGCCAGCAGCAAGACGACAGGCACGGCAGATACGCAGTATTTT.

This clonotype has ten or more counts. The rearrangement joins TRBV29-1 to TRBJ2-1; 10 positions agree with TRBD2. With 2 bases clipped from V and 12 bases from J, the junction kept 7 bases outside the gene matches. CDR1 SQVTM and CDR2 ANQGSEA come from the germline V gene. The CDR3 covers 13 residues. The CDR3 here is CSVETGTSDTQFF. In nucleotides, the CDR3 is TGCAGCGTTGAAACGGGGACTAGCGATACGCAGTTCTTC.

This clonotype was seen repeatedly, ten times or more. Its ends do not fully match the called genes, so a read error is possible. The chain is built from TRBV20-1 and TRBJ1-1; D gene uncertain. Germline CDR1 reads DFQATT; CDR2 reads SNEGSKA (reference sequence). The CDR3 loop spans 11 amino acids. This CDR3 is CSARDAAVTVF. The DNA of the CDR3 is TGCAGTGCTAGAGATGCGGCGGTCACCGTTTTT.

The rearrangement links TRBV11-3 to TRBJ2-1; D uncertain. Trimming took off 5 bases at V and 6 bases at J, with 11 bases between the two ends. Germline loops: CDR1 SGHNT, CDR2 YENEEA. CDR3 length: 13 residues. CDR3: CASSLMVSNEQFF. In nucleotides, the CDR3 is TGTGCCAGCAGCCTTATGGTCTCCAATGAGCAGTTCTTC. Full variable domain (missing parts from reference TRBV11-3 and TRBJ2-1): EAGVVQSPRYKIIEKKQPVAFWCNPISGHNTLYWYLQNLGQGPELLIRYENEEAVDDSQLPKDRFSAERLKGVDSTLKIQPAELGDSAVYLCASSLMVSNEQFFGPGTRLTVL.